This T cell receptor beta chain was captured by sequencing in a study of cytomegalovirus exposure and HLA in healthy donors. Study outcomes and limitations: Follow-up analysis later connected one missense variant in DCLRE1C with trimming of TCR beta V- and J-genes. Cytomegalovirus-associated status was assigned to around 160 TCR beta chains.

As concerns this clone: No antigen is known for it.

The length of the CDR3 is 16 residues. V lost 4 bases and J lost 3; bases outside the gene matches: 5. Germline lookup yields CDR1 SGHNT and CDR2 YYREEE (reference sequence). Both 60 Vbeta primers and 13 Jbeta primers went into the PCR. TCRdb's copy holds only in-frame clones and misses some; the assay was immunoSEQ multiplex PCR. The sample has 120,000 or so clones; around 85% are singletons. The receptor comes from a man younger than 40 in good health and CMV-seronegative. Sequenced input: PBMCs. The chain uses TRBV5-4 and TRBJ2-1, with TRBD2 matching over 12 bases. The CDR3 reads CASSPRLAGVYNEQFF. In DNA, the CDR3 is TGTGCCAGCAGCCCCAGACTAGCGGGGGTCTACAATGAGCAGTTCTTC.